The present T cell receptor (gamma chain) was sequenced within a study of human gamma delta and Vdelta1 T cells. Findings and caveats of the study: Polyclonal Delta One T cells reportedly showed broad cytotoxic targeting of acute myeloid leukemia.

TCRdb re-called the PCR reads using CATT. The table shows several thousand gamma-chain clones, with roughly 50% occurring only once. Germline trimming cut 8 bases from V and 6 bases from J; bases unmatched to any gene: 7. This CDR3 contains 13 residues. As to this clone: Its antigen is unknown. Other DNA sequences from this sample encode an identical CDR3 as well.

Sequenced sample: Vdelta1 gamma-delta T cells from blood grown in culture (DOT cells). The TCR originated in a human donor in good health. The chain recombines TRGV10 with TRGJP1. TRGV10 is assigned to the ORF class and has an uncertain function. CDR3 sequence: CAAWDSPGWFKIF. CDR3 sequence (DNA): TGTGCTGCGTGGGATTCCCCTGGTTGGTTCAAGATATTT.